This TCR beta chain derives from a study of cytomegalovirus exposure and HLA in healthy donors. In the study overall: Per a later analysis, the roughly 670 first-cohort and over 90 validation repertoires shared one platform.

Note on this clone: Its specificity is unknown.

Germline CDR1 reads MNHNS; CDR2 reads SASEGT. This CDR3 region has 14 residues. The V gene lost 8 bases and the J gene lost 0 bases, with 11 bases spanning the gap. Overall study findings and caveats: Both high specificity and high sensitivity reportedly marked the classifier's diagnosis of cytomegalovirus status. One later analysis, an examination of the 120 or so validation repertoires, found that first-cohort TCR clusters tended to co-occur in them.

The donors were part of the approximately 130-subject validation cohort, which stood apart from the roughly 680-subject first cohort. Some clones are missing from TCRdb's copy, which holds only in-frame ones; the method was immunoSEQ multiplex PCR. The sample records about 400,000 clones, more than 80% being singletons. The clonotype comes from a woman between 18 and 30 years old in good health and CMV-seronegative. Input material: PBMCs. The chain employs TRBV6-1 and TRBJ1-3; D is ambiguous. CDR3: CASLRKSSGNTIYF. Written as DNA, the CDR3 is TGTGCCAGCCTCAGGAAGAGCTCTGGAAACACCATATATTTT.